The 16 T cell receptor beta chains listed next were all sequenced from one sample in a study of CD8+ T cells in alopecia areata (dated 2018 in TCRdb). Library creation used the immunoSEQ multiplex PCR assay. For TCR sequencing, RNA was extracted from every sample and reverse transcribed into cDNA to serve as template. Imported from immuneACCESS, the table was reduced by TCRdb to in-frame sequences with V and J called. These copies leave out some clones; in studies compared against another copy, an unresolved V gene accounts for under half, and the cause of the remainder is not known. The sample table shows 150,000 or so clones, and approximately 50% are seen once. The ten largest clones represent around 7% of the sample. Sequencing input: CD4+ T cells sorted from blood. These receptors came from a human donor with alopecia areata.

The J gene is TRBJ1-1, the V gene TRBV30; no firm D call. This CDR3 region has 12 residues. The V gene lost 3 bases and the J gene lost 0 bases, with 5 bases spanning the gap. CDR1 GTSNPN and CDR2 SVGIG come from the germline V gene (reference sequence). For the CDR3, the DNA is TGTGCCTGGAGACAATTGAACACTGAAGCTTTCTTT. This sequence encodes CAWRQLNTEAFF. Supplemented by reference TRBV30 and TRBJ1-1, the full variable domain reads SQTIHQWPATLVQPVGSPLSLECTVEGTSNPNLYWYRQAAGRGLQLLFYSVGIGQISSEVPQNLSASRPQDRQFILSSKKLLLSDSGFYLCAWRQLNTEAFFGQGTRLTVV.

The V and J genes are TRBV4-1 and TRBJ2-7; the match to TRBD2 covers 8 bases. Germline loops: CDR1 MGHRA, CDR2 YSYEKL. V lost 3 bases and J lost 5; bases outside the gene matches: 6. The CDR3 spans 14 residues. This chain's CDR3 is CASSHLAGANEQYF. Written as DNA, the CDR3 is TGCGCCAGCAGCCATCTAGCGGGTGCGAACGAGCAGTACTTC.

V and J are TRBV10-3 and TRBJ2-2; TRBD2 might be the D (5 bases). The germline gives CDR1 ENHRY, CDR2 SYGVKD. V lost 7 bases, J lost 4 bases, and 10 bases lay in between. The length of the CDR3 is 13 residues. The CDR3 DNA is TGTGCCATCAAAGGAGCGGCCACCGGGGAGCTGTTTTTT. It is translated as CAIKGAATGELFF.

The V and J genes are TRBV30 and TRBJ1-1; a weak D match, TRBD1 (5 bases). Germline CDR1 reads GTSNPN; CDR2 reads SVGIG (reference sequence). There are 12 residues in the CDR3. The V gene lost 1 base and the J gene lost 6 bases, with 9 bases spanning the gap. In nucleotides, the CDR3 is TGTGCCTGGAGTGCCCGAGGGGCTGAAGCTTTCTTT. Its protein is CAWSARGAEAFF.

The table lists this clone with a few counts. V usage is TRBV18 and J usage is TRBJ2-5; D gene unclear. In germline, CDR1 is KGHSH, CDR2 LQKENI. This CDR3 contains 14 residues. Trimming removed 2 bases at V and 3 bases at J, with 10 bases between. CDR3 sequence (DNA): TGTGCCAGCTCACCAAGGTCCAGAGAAGAGACCCAGTACTTC. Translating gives CASSPRSREETQYF.

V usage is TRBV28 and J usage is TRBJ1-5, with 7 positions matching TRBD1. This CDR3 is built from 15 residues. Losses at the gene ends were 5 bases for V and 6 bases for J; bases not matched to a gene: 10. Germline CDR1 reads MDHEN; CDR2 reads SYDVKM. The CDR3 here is CASSEEQGWVQPQHF. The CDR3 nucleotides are TGTGCCAGCAGTGAGGAACAGGGGTGGGTTCAGCCCCAGCATTTT.

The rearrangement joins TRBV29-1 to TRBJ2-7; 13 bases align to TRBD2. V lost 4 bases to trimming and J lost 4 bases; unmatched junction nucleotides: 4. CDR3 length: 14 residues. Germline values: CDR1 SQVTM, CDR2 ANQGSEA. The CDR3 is CSVAGLAGDYEQYF. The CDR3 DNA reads TGCAGCGTTGCAGGACTAGCGGGAGATTACGAGCAGTACTTC.

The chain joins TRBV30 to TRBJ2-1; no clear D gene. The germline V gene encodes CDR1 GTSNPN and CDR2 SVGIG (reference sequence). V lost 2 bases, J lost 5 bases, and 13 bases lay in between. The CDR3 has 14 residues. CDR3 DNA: TGTGCCTGGAGTTCCGCCCCATCGGACAATGAGCAGTTCTTC. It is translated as CAWSSAPSDNEQFF.

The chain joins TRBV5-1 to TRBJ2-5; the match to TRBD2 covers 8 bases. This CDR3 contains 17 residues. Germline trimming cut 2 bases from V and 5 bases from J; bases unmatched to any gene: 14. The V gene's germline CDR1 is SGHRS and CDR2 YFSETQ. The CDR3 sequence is CASSFLGTSKSQETQYF. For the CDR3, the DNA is TGCGCCAGCAGCTTTCTCGGGACTAGTAAAAGTCAGGAGACCCAGTACTTC.

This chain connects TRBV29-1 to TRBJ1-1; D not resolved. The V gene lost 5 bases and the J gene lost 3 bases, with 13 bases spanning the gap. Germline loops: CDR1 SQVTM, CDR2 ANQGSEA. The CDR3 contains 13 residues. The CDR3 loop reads CSVTGSLHTEAFF. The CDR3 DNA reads TGCAGCGTTACTGGGAGTTTACACACTGAAGCTTTCTTT.

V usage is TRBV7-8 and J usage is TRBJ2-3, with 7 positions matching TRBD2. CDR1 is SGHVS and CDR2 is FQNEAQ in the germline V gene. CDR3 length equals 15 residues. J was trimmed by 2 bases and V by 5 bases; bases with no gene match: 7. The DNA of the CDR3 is TGTGCCAGCAGCCCCCTAGCGGAGAACACAGATACGCAGTATTTT. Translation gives CASSPLAENTDTQYF.

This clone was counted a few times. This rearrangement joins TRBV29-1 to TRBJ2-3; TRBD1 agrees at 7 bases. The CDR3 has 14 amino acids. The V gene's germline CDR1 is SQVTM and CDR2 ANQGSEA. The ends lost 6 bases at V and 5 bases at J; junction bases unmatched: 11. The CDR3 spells CSVRTGSLQDTQYF. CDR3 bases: TGCAGCGTAAGGACAGGTTCTTTACAAGATACGCAGTATTTT.

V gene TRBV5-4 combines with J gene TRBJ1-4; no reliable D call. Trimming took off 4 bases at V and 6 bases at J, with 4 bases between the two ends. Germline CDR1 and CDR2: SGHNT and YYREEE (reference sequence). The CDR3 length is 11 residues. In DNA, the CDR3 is TGTGCCAGCAGCCGGGATGAAAAACTGTTTTTT. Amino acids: CASSRDEKLFF. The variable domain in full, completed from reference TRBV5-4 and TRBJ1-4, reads ETGVTQSPTHLIKTRGQQVTLRCSSQSGHNTVSWYQQALGQGPQFIFQYYREEENGRGNFPPRFSGLQFPNYSSELNVNALELDDSALYLCASSRDEKLFFGSGTQLSVL.

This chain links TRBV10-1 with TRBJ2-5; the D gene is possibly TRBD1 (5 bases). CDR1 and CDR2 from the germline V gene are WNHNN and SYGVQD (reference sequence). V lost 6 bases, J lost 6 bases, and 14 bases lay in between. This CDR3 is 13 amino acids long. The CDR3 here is CASSLGAGKTQYF. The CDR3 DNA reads TGCGCCAGCAGCCTTGGGGCAGGGAAGACCCAGTACTTC.

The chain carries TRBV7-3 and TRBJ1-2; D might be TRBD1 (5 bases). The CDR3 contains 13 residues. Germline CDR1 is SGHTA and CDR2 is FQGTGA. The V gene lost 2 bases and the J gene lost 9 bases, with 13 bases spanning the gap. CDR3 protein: CASSLGRVQSYTF. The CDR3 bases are TGTGCCAGCAGCTTAGGCAGGGTTCAGAGCTACACCTTC.

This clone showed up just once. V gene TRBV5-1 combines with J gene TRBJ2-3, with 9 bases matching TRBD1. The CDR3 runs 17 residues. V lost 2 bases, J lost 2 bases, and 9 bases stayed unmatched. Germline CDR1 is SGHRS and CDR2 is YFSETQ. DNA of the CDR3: TGCGCCAGCAGCTTAGGAACCGGGACAGGGCCCACAGATACGCAGTATTTT. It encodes CASSLGTGTGPTDTQYF.